The clone carrying this TCR beta chain was observed a few times. Both 60 Vbeta primers and 13 Jbeta primers went into the PCR. Here immunoSEQ multiplex PCR was the method, and the copy in TCRdb shows in-frame clones only, minus some. This sample has 110,000 or so clones, with 77% found just once. These data come from a study of cytomegalovirus exposure and HLA in healthy donors. The CDR3 sequence is 13 residues long. The germline gives CDR1 SQVTM, CDR2 ANQGSEA. V shed 3 bases, J shed 9 bases, and the junction held 5 bases outside the gene matches. The TCR originated in a man between 40 and 49 years old in good health and CMV-seropositive. Sequencing input: PBMCs. The chain links TRBV29-1 to TRBJ1-6; 7 bases match TRBD1. CDR3 coding DNA: TGCAGCGTTGAGGAGGGGGCCGGTTCACCCCTCCACTTT. Amino acid sequence: CSVEEGAGSPLHF.